This TCR beta chain is from a study of T-cell memory formation after mild COVID-19. From the 5' RACE reads, TCRdb called clonotypes with MiXCR, one entry per CDR3 protein. Altogether hundreds of thousands of distinct CDR3 sequences are present, roughly 19% being singletons, with the ten largest covering around 21%. V dropped 5 bases and J dropped 1; count of bases not matched to a gene: 5. This CDR3 is 15 amino acids long. In germline, CDR1 is SGHTA, CDR2 FQGTGA. A few counts support this clonotype. This receptor was identified in a man aged 18-30 years who had mild COVID-19 (a few samples of this study predate the infection). Cell type and time point are not known. The rearrangement links TRBV7-3 to TRBJ2-3, with 8 positions matching TRBD2. Material for sequencing was PBMCs or a T cell subset sorted from them (not recorded which). The CDR3 DNA reads TGTGCCAGCAGCCCGGCGGGGGGACGCACAGATACGCAGTATTTT. Its protein product is CASSPAGGRTDTQYF.